This T cell receptor (beta chain) emerged from a study of cytomegalovirus exposure and HLA in healthy donors. Study outcomes and limitations: In vitro assays verified that three CMV-associated chains recognized CMV antigens specifically. As a later analysis showed, several of the most significant clusters appeared to be linked to common viral pathogens.

With respect to this clone: Its antigen is undetermined.

Primers for the PCR totalled 60 Vbeta and 13 Jbeta. This table comes from immunoSEQ multiplex PCR, and its TCRdb copy is limited to in-frame clones, with some not included. The sample lists approximately 100,000 clones, 75% occurring once. Per the germline V gene, CDR1 is SGHRS and CDR2 is YFSETQ. CDR3 length equals 16 residues. Between the trimmed V and J ends, which lost 4 bases and 5 bases, there was a span of 22 bases. The chain combines TRBV5-1 with TRBJ2-7, with D perhaps TRBD1 (5 bases). The receptor comes from a man aged 50 to 60 in good health and CMV-seronegative. Material: PBMCs. The CDR3 reads CASSLYGLGANNEQYF. CDR3 in DNA: TGCGCCAGCAGCCTCTACGGCCTAGGGGCAAACAACGAGCAGTACTTC. Combining the CDR3 with reference TRBV5-1 and TRBJ2-7 gives the whole variable domain KAGVTQTPRYLIKTRGQQVTLSCSPISGHRSVSWYQQTPGQGLQFLFEYFSETQRNKGNFPGRFSGRQFSNSRSEMNVSTLELGDSALYLCASSLYGLGANNEQYFGPGTRLTVT.